A single sample gave rise to the 15 T cell receptor beta chains below, sequenced in a study of T cell changes during pregnancy in multiple sclerosis. Sequencing used immunoSEQ multiplex PCR; TCRdb keeps in-frame clones, though not all of them. The table shows 58,000 or so clones, with approximately 91% occurring only once. The sequenced sample was CD4+ T cells from peripheral blood mononuclear cells, obtained in the third trimester of pregnancy. These receptors were taken from a female donor with multiple sclerosis, enrolled in a pregnancy study.

This clone was recorded once. Its ends do not fully match the called genes, so a read error is possible. The chain is built from TRBV7-2 and TRBJ1-3; 7 nucleotides line up with TRBD1. Germline lookup yields CDR1 SGHTA and CDR2 FQGNSA. The CDR3 has 17 residues. In nucleotides, the CDR3 is TGTGCCAGCAGCTTACGGGTCGTGACAGGGCCTGGGAACACCATATATTTT. It codes for CASSLRVVTGPGNTIYF.

The rearrangement uses TRBV27 and TRBJ2-7; 9 positions agree with TRBD1. The CDR3 contains 15 residues. V lost 5 bases, J lost 1 base, and 6 bases stayed unmatched. CDR1 is MNHEY and CDR2 is SMNVEV in the germline V gene (reference sequence). The CDR3 DNA sequence: TGTGCCAGCAGTCAAACAGGGGGCCCGTCCTACGAGCAGTACTTC. Protein sequence: CASSQTGGPSYEQYF.

The chain recombines TRBV15 with TRBJ2-3, with 7 bases matching TRBD1. The CDR3 is 16 amino acids. In germline, CDR1 is LNHNV, CDR2 YYDKDF (reference sequence). Losses at the gene ends were 3 bases for V and 0 bases for J; bases not matched to a gene: 6. The CDR3 bases are TGTGCCACCAGCAGGGGGACAGCCTCTAGCACAGATACGCAGTATTTT. Amino acid sequence: CATSRGTASSTDTQYF.

The count of this clone is one. The gene calls are TRBV7-9 and TRBJ1-4; D perhaps matches TRBD1 (6 bases). Per germline, CDR1 SEHNR and CDR2 FQNEAQ (reference sequence). V lost 2 bases to trimming and J lost 4 bases, with 8 bases between them. CDR3 length: 14 residues. As DNA, the CDR3 is TGTGCCAGCAGCTTACAGGGGCTTAATGAAAAACTGTTTTTT. It yields the protein CASSLQGLNEKLFF. Using reference TRBV7-9 and TRBJ1-4 for the parts outside the CDR3, the full variable domain is DTGVSQNPRHKITKRGQNVTFRCDPISEHNRLYWYRQTLGQGPEFLTYFQNEAQLEKSRLLSDRFSAERPKGSFSTLEIQRTEQGDSAMYLCASSLQGLNEKLFFGSGTQLSVL.

The rearrangement links TRBV5-1 to TRBJ1-1; D unclear. Trimming took off 3 bases at V and 1 base at J, with 10 bases between the two ends. The germline V gene encodes CDR1 SGHRS and CDR2 YFSETQ. The CDR3 has 14 residues. CDR3 bases: TGCGCCAGCAGCTCCAAATTACAGAACACTGAAGCTTTCTTT. Protein: CASSSKLQNTEAFF.

V is TRBV5-1 and J is TRBJ1-2, with D hard to call. Germline V gene lookup returns CDR1 SGHRS and CDR2 YFSETQ. The CDR3 is made up of 13 amino acids. Deletions cut 2 bases from V and 0 bases from J, with 5 bases between. The CDR3 loop reads CASSLQPNYGYTF. Here the CDR3 DNA reads TGCGCCAGCAGCTTACAGCCTAACTATGGCTACACCTTC.

As concerns this clone: A read error may produce the germline difference seen at one junction end. V usage is TRBV2 and J usage is TRBJ2-1; 11 nucleotides match TRBD2. There are 17 residues in the CDR3. From germline, CDR1 is SNHLY and CDR2 FYNNEI. For the CDR3, the DNA is TGTGCCAGCAGCGAAGGCCTAGCGGGGGGTGGTTACAATGAGCAGTTCTTC. Translated, it gives CASSEGLAGGGYNEQFF.

The chain joins TRBV11-2 to TRBJ2-1; the D gene is possibly TRBD1 (7 bases). V lost 4 bases to trimming and J lost 6 bases, with 19 bases between them. The germline V gene has CDR1 SGHAT and CDR2 FQNNGV. This CDR3 spans 16 amino acids. The CDR3 spells CASSSKRQGLSNEQFF. DNA of the CDR3: TGTGCCAGCAGCTCGAAAAGACAGGGACTTTCCAATGAGCAGTTCTTC.

This chain connects TRBV5-4 to TRBJ1-6; unclear D gene. The V gene lost 0 bases and the J gene lost 7 bases, with 5 bases spanning the gap. The CDR3 has 13 residues. In germline, CDR1 is SGHNT, CDR2 YYREEE (reference sequence). This chain's CDR3 is CASSLVGNSPLHF. The CDR3 DNA reads TGTGCCAGCAGCTTGGTCGGGAATTCACCCCTCCACTTT.

This clone has more than one count but fewer than ten. The gene calls are TRBV5-1 and TRBJ1-6; tentatively, D is TRBD1 (6 bases). Deletions cut 4 bases from V and 0 bases from J, with 11 bases between. From germline, CDR1 is SGHRS and CDR2 YFSETQ. This CDR3 spans 16 amino acids. The chain's CDR3 is CASSTTGSSYNSPLHF. The CDR3 region has the DNA TGCGCCAGCAGCACAACAGGGAGCTCCTATAATTCACCCCTCCACTTT.

The chain employs TRBV5-1 and TRBJ1-4; possible D gene TRBD1, 5 bases. CDR3 length: 14 amino acids. Germline assignment: CDR1 SGHRS and CDR2 YFSETQ. The ends were cut back, 0 bases at V and 4 bases at J, with 7 bases in the middle. This CDR3 is CASSLARDNEKLFF. DNA of the CDR3: TGCGCCAGCAGCTTGGCCAGGGATAATGAAAAACTGTTTTTT.

The chain is built from TRBV2 and TRBJ2-4, with 12 bases fitting TRBD2. The germline CDR1 and CDR2 sequences are SNHLY and FYNNEI. V lost 5 bases and J lost 11; bases outside the gene matches: 10. This CDR3 has 15 amino acids. CDR3 bases: TGTGCCAGCAGTTCCGGTGAGACTAGCGGGGGCTTTCAGTACTTC. This sequence encodes CASSSGETSGGFQYF.

This clone was counted only a few times. This chain uses TRBV9 with TRBJ1-1; tentative D call: TRBD1 (6 bases). There are 15 residues in the CDR3. V was cut by 4 bases and J by 5 bases, with 18 bases left in between. Germline V gives CDR1 SGDLS, CDR2 YYNGEE. CDR3 coding DNA: TGTGCCAGCAGCCCGACCGGGGGGGCTGGAACTGAAGCTTTCTTT. Encoded protein: CASSPTGGAGTEAFF. Full variable domain (outside the CDR3, taken from reference TRBV9 and TRBJ1-1): DSGVTQTPKHLITATGQRVTLRCSPRSGDLSVYWYQQSLDQGLQFLIQYYNGEERAKGNILERFSAQQFPDLHSELNLSSLELGDSALYFCASSPTGGAGTEAFFGQGTRLTVV.

This sequence joins TRBV5-1 and TRBJ2-7; 9 bases map to TRBD1. CDR3 length: 16 amino acids. CDR1 and CDR2 from the germline V gene are SGHRS and YFSETQ. V gave up 4 bases and J gave up 0 bases; unmatched junction bases: 8. The CDR3 sequence is CASSPGGTGSSYEQYF. For the CDR3, the DNA is TGCGCCAGCAGCCCCGGTGGGACAGGGAGCTCCTACGAGCAGTACTTC.

The chain recombines TRBV27 with TRBJ2-2; the match to TRBD1 covers 7 bases. V lost 1 base to trimming and J lost 3 bases; unmatched junction nucleotides: 5. The CDR3 is 16 amino acids. The germline V gene encodes CDR1 MNHEY and CDR2 SMNVEV (reference sequence). CDR3 DNA sequence: TGTGCCAGCAGTTTATTTCCGACAGGGTACACCGGGGAGCTGTTTTTT. This codes for CASSLFPTGYTGELFF.